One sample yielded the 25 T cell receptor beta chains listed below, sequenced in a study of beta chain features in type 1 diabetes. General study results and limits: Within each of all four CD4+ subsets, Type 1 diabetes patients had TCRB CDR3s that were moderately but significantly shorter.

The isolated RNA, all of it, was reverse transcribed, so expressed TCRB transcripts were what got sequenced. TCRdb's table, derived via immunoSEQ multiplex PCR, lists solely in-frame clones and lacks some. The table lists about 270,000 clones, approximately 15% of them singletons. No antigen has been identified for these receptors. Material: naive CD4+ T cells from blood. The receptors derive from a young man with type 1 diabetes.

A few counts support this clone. The CDR3 reads CASSPRTGQETQYF. The CDR3 DNA is TGTGCCAGCAGCCCCCGGACTGGCCAAGAGACCCAGTACTTC. The gene calls are TRBV7-2 and TRBJ2-5; D possibly corresponds to TRBD2 (5 bases). Germline CDR1 and CDR2: SGHTA and FQGNSA. V was pared by 5 bases and J by 1 base, with 11 bases between. This CDR3 region has 14 residues.

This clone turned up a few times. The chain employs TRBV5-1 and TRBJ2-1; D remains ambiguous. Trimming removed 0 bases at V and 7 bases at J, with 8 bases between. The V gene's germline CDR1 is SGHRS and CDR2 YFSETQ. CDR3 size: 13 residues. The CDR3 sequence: CASSLAGWNEQFF. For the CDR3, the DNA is TGCGCCAGCAGCTTGGCAGGTTGGAATGAGCAGTTCTTC.

The CDR3: CASEGRAGGAKNIQYF. Here the CDR3 DNA reads TGTGCCAGCGAGGGTCGGGCGGGTGGAGCCAAAAACATTCAGTACTTC. The chain combines TRBV28 with TRBJ2-4; D possibly corresponds to TRBD2 (5 bases). The V gene lost 8 bases and the J gene lost 0 bases, with 17 bases spanning the gap. The CDR3 contains 16 residues. Germline CDR1 is MDHEN and CDR2 is SYDVKM. The full variable domain, in which reference TRBV28 and TRBJ2-4 provide the parts outside the CDR3, is DVKVTQSSRYLVKRTGEKVFLECVQDMDHENMFWYRQDPGLGLRLIYFSYDVKMKEKGDIPEGYSVSREKKERFSLILESASTNQTSMYLCASEGRAGGAKNIQYFGAGTRLSVL.

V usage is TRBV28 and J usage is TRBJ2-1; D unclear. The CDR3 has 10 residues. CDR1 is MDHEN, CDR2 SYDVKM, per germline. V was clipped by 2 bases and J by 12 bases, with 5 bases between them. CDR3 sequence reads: CASSLEAQFF. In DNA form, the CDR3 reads TGTGCCAGCAGTTTAGAGGCGCAGTTCTTC.

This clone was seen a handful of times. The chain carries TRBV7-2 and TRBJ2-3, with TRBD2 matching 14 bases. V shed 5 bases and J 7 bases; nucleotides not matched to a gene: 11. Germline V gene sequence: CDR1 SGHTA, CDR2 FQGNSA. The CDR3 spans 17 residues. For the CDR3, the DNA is TGTGCCAGCAGCCCACAGGGACTAGCGGGAGTAATGAATACGCAGTATTTT. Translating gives CASSPQGLAGVMNTQYF.

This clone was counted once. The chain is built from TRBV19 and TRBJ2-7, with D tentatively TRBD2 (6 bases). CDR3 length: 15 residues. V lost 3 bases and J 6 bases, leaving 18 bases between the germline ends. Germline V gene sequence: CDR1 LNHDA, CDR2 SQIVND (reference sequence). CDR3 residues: CASSIAGKYRGEQYF. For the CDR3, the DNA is TGTGCCAGTAGTATTGCGGGAAAGTACCGGGGCGAGCAGTACTTC.

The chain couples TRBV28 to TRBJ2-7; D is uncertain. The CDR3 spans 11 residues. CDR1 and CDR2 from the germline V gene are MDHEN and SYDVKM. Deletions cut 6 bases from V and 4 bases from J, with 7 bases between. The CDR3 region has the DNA TGTGCCAGCAGGGCTCCTTACGAGCAGTACTTC. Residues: CASRAPYEQYF.

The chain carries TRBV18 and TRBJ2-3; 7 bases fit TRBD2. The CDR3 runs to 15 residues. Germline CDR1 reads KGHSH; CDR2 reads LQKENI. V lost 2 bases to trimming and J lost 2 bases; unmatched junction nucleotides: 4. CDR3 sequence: CASSPSLADTDTQYF. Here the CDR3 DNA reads TGTGCCAGCTCACCAAGCCTAGCGGACACAGATACGCAGTATTTT.

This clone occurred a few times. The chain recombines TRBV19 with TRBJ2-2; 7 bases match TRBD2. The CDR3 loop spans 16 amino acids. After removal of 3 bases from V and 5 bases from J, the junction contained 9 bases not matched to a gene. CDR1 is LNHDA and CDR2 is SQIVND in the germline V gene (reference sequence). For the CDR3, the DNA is TGTGCCAGTAGTATCCCTGCGGGAGTGCGTACCGGGGAGCTGTTTTTT. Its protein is CASSIPAGVRTGELFF.

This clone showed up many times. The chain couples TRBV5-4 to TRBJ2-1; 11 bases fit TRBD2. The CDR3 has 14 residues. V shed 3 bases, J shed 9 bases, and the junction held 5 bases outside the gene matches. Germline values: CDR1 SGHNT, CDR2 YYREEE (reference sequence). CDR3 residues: CASSSVAGGGEQFF. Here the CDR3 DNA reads TGTGCCAGCAGCTCCGTAGCGGGAGGGGGTGAGCAGTTCTTC.

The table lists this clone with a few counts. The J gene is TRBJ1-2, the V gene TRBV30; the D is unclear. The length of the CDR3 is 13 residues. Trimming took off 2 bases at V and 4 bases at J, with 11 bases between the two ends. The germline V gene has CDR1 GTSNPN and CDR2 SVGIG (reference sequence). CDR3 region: CAWSLGLSYGYTF. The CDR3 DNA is TGTGCCTGGAGTCTTGGGCTATCCTATGGCTACACCTTC.

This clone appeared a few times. The chain's CDR3 is CASSGTDEQYF. In DNA, the CDR3 is TGTGCCAGCAGTGGGACAGACGAGCAGTACTTC. The chain employs TRBV28 and TRBJ2-7; the match to TRBD1 covers 7 bases. Unmatched junction bases numbered 0, after V lost 5 bases and J lost 5 bases. The CDR3 is made up of 11 amino acids. Germline V gene sequence: CDR1 MDHEN, CDR2 SYDVKM.

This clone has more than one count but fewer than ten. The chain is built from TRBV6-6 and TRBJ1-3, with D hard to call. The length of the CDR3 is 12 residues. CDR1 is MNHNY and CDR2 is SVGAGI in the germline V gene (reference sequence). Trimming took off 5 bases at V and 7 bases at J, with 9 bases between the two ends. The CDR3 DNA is TGTGCCAGCAGTCCTTCTATCAACACCATATATTTT. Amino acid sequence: CASSPSINTIYF.

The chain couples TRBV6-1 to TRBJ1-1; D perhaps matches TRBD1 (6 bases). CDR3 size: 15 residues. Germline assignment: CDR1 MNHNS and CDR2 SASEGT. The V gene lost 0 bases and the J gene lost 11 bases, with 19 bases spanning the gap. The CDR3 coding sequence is TGTGCCAGCAGTGAAGCGCATCTGGGTTGGGGGCAGGCTTTCTTT. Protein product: CASSEAHLGWGQAFF.

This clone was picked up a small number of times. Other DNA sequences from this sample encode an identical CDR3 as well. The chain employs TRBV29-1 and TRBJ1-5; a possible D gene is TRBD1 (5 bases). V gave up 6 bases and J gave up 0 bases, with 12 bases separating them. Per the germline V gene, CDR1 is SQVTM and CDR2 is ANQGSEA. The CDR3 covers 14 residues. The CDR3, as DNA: TGCAGCGTGTTGGGGCAGGATAGCAATCAGCCCCAGCATTTT. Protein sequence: CSVLGQDSNQPQHF.

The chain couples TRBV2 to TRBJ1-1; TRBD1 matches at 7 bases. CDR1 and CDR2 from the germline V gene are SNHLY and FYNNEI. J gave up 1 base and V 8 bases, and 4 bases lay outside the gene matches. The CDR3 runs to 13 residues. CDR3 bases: TGTGCCAGCGTGGGACAGACGAACACTGAAGCTTTCTTT. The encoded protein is CASVGQTNTEAFF.

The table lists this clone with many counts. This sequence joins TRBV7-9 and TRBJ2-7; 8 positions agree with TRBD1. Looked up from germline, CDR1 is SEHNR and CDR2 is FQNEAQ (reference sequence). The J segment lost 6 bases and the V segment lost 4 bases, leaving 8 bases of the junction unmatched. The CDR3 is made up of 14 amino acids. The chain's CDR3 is CASSWRTGSSEQYF. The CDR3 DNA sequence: TGTGCCAGCAGCTGGAGGACAGGGTCGAGCGAGCAGTACTTC.

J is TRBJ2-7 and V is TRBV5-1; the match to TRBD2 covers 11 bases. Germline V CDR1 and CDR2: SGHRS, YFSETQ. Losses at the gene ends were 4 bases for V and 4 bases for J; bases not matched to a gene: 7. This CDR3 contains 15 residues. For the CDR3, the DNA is TGCGCCAGCAGCATCACTAGCGGGAGTGGGTACGAGCAGTACTTC. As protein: CASSITSGSGYEQYF.

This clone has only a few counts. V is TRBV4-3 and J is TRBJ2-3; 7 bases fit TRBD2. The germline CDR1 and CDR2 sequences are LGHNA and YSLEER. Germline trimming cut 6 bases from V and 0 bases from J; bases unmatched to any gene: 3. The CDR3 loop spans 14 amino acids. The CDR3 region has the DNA TGCGCCAGCAGTCTAGCGGCCAGCACAGATACGCAGTATTTT. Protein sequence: CASSLAASTDTQYF.

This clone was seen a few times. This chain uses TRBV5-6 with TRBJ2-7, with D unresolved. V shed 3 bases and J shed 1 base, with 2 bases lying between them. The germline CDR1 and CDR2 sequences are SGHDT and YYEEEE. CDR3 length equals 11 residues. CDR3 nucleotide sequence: TGTGCCAGCAGCTCGTCCTACGAGCAGTACTTC. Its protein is CASSSSYEQYF. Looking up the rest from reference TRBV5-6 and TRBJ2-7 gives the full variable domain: DAGVTQSPTHLIKTRGQQVTLRCSPKSGHDTVSWYQQALGQGPQFIFQYYEEEERQRGNFPDRFSGHQFPNYSSELNVNALLLGDSALYLCASSSSYEQYFGPGTRLTVT.

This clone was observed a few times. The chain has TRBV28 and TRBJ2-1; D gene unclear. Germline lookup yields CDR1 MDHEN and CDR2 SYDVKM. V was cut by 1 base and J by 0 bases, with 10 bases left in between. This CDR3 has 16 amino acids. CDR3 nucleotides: TGTGCCAGCAGTTTATTAACAATCAGCTCCTACAATGAGCAGTTCTTC. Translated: CASSLLTISSYNEQFF. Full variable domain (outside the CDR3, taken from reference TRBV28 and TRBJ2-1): DVKVTQSSRYLVKRTGEKVFLECVQDMDHENMFWYRQDPGLGLRLIYFSYDVKMKEKGDIPEGYSVSREKKERFSLILESASTNQTSMYLCASSLLTISSYNEQFFGPGTRLTVL.

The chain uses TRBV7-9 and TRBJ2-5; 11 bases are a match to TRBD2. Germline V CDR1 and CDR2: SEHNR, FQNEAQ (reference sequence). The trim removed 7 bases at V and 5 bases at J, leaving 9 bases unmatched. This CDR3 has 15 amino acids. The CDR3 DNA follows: TGTGCCAGCAAGGAGACTAGCGGGAATTGGGAGACCCAGTACTTC. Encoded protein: CASKETSGNWETQYF.

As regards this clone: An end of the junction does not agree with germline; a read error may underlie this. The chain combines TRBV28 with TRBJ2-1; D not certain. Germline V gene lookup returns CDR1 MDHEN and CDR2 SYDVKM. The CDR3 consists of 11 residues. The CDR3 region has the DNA TGTGCCAGCAGTACCTACGATGAGCAGTTCTTC. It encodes CASSTYDEQFF.

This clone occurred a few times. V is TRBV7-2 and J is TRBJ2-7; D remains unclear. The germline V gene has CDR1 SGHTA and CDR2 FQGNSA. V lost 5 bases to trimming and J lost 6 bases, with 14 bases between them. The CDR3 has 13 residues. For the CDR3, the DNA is TGTGCCAGCAGCGGCGGTGGTGAGGCCGAGCAGTACTTC. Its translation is CASSGGGEAEQYF.

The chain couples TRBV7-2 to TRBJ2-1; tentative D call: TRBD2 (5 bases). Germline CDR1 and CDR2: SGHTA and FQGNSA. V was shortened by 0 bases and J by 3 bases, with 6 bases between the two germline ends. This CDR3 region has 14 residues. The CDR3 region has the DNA TGTGCCAGCAGCTTAGCGGGAGTCTACAATGAGCAGTTCTTC. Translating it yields CASSLAGVYNEQFF.